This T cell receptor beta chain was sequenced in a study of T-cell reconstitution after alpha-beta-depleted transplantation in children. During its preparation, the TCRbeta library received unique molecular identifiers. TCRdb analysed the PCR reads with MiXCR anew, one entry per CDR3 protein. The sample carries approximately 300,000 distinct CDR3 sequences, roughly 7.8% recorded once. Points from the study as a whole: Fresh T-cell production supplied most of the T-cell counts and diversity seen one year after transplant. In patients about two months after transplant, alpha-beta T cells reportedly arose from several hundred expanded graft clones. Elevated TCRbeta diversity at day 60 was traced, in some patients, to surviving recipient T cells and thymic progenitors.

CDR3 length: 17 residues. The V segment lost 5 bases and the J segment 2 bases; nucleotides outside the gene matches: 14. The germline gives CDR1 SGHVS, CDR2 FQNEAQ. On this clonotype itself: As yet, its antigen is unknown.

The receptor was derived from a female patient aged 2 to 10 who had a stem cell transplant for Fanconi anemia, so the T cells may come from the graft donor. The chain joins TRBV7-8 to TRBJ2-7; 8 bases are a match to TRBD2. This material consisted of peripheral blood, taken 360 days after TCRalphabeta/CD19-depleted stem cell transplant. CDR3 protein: CASSITSSRTSPYEQYF. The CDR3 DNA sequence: TGTGCCAGCAGCATCACCTCCTCTCGGACTAGCCCCTACGAGCAGTACTTC.